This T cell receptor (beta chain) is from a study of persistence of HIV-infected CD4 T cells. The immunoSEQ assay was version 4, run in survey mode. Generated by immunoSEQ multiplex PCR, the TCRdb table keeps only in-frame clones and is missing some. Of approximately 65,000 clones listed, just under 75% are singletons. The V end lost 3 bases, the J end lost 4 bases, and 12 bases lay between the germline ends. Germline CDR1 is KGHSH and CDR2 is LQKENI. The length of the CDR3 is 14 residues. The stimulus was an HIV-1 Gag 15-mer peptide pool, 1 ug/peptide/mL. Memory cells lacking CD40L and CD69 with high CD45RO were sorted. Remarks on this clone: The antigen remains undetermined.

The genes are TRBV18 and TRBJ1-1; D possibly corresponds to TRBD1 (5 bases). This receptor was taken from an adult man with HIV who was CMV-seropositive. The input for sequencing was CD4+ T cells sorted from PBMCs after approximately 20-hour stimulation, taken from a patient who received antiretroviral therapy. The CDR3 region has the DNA TGTGCCAGCTCACCCTTGGGGGGGGGCACTGAAGCTTTCTTT. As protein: CASSPLGGGTEAFF.